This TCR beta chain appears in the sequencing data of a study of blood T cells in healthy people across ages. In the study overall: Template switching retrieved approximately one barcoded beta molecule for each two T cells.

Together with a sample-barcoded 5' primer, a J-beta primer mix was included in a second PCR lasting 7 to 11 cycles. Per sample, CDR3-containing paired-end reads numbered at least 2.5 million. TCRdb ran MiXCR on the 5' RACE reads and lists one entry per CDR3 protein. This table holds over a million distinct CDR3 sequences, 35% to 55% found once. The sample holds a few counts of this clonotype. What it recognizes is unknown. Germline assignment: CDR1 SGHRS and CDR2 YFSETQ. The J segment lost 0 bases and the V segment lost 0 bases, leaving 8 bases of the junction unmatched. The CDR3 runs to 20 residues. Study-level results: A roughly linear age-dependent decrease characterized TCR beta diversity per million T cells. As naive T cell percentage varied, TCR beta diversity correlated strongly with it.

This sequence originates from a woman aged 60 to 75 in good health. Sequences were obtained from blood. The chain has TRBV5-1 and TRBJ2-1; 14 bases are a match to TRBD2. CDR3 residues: CASSLAGGLAGVFSYNEQFF. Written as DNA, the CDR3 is TGCGCCAGCAGCTTGGCCGGGGGACTAGCGGGAGTCTTCTCCTACAATGAGCAGTTCTTC.